The 32 T cell receptor beta chains listed next were all sequenced from one sample in a study of blood T cell repertoires in COVID-19. The method was immunoSEQ multiplex PCR; TCRdb's version includes in-frame clones alone and lacks a portion of them. Of roughly 45,000 clones in the sample, more than 85% were seen once. The sequenced sample consisted of peripheral blood. These receptors were obtained from a man aged 55 to 70 with COVID-19, enrolled during active disease.

V usage is TRBV18 and J usage is TRBJ2-2; TRBD1 agrees at 7 bases. V shed 0 bases, J shed 4 bases, and the junction held 8 bases outside the gene matches. The CDR3 runs to 17 residues. CDR1 KGHSH and CDR2 LQKENI come from the germline V gene. The CDR3 loop is CASSPPERGPGTGELFF. CDR3 nucleotides: TGTGCCAGCTCACCACCGGAGAGGGGGCCGGGCACCGGGGAGCTGTTTTTT.

This clone was seen more than once but under ten times. The genes are TRBV28 and TRBJ1-5, with TRBD1 identical over 7 bases. V lost 10 bases to trimming and J lost 0 bases; unmatched junction nucleotides: 6. The CDR3 is made up of 14 amino acids. CDR1 MDHEN and CDR2 SYDVKM come from the germline V gene. The DNA of the CDR3 is TGTGCCACAAGACAGGGAGGTAGCAATCAGCCCCAGCATTTT. It codes for CATRQGGSNQPQHF.

CDR3 sequence (DNA): TGTGCCAGTAGTATGCCGACAGGGGGAGTGGAGCAGTACTTC. Residues: CASSMPTGGVEQYF. The genes are TRBV19 and TRBJ2-7; 9 bases map to TRBD1. Trimming at V came to 3 bases and at J to 7 bases, leaving 7 bases not matched to a gene. This CDR3 is built from 14 residues. CDR1 is LNHDA and CDR2 is SQIVND in the germline V gene (reference sequence).

J is TRBJ1-2 and V is TRBV5-4; 8 bases agree with TRBD1. The CDR3 has 14 amino acids. Germline V gene sequence: CDR1 SGHNT, CDR2 YYREEE (reference sequence). V dropped 0 bases and J dropped 9; count of bases not matched to a gene: 7. CDR3 bases: TGTGCCAGCAGCTTGGAGACAGGGGCGAGGAGCTACACCTTC. This gives the protein CASSLETGARSYTF. Looking up the rest from reference TRBV5-4 and TRBJ1-2 gives the full variable domain: ETGVTQSPTHLIKTRGQQVTLRCSSQSGHNTVSWYQQALGQGPQFIFQYYREEENGRGNFPPRFSGLQFPNYSSELNVNALELDDSALYLCASSLETGARSYTFGSGTRLTVV.

The J gene is TRBJ1-2, the V gene TRBV3-1 (or the pseudogene TRBV3-2); 10 bases map to TRBD1. The V and J ends lost 3 bases and 5 bases, in that order; junction bases with no gene match: 3. CDR3 size: 14 residues. Germline loops: CDR1 LGHDT, CDR2 YNNKEL (reference sequence). The CDR3 loop reads CASSQGQGKYGYTF. The CDR3 DNA reads TGTGCCAGCAGCCAGGGACAGGGGAAGTATGGCTACACCTTC.

In DNA, the CDR3 is TGTGCCAGCAGTTACCCCGGGAGTAAGTACTTC. This codes for CASSYPGSKYF. The chain combines TRBV6-2 or TRBV6-3 with TRBJ2-5; a weak D match, TRBD2 (6 bases). The CDR3 sequence is 11 residues long. From germline, CDR1 is MNHEY and CDR2 SVGEGT. Trimming cost V 2 bases and J 12 bases, with 10 bases left between them.

The rearrangement joins TRBV4-1 to TRBJ1-2; 7 bases are a match to TRBD1. V was pared by 1 base and J by 5 bases, with 7 bases of the junction left unmatched. CDR1 MGHRA and CDR2 YSYEKL come from the germline V gene. The CDR3 extends over 15 amino acids. Here the CDR3 reads CASSQGLEGAYGYTF. The CDR3 bases are TGCGCCAGCAGCCAAGGATTGGAGGGGGCGTATGGCTACACCTTC.

CDR3 DNA: TGTGCCAGCAGTATTGGGACAGCGTTTAATGAAAAACTGTTTTTT. It encodes CASSIGTAFNEKLFF. The chain links TRBV7-9 to TRBJ1-4; 7 nucleotides line up with TRBD1. CDR1 is SEHNR, CDR2 FQNEAQ, per germline (reference sequence). This CDR3 is 15 amino acids long. V shed 6 bases and J 4 bases; nucleotides not matched to a gene: 8.

The V call is TRBV6-5, the J call TRBJ1-5, with 8 nucleotides matching TRBD1. Losses at the gene ends were 5 bases for V and 7 bases for J; bases not matched to a gene: 10. The V gene's germline CDR1 is MNHEY and CDR2 SVGAGI. The CDR3 extends over 15 amino acids. The CDR3 sequence is CASSQFRDRGQPQHF. The CDR3 DNA sequence: TGTGCCAGCAGTCAATTTCGCGACAGGGGCCAGCCCCAGCATTTT.

V is TRBV11-3 and J is TRBJ2-3, with TRBD2 matching over 11 bases. CDR3 size: 16 residues. Germline V lookup: CDR1 SGHNT, CDR2 YENEEA. The junction had 3 bases not matched to a gene; V was cut back by 0 bases and J by 4 bases. The CDR3 DNA is TGTGCCAGCAGCTTAGATGGACTAGCGGGCTCAGATACGCAGTATTTT. It encodes CASSLDGLAGSDTQYF.

The chain employs TRBV9 and TRBJ2-1; 9 positions agree with TRBD1. The length of the CDR3 is 20 residues. V trimming: 0 bases; J trimming: 6 bases; junction bases outside the gene matches: 19. Germline V lookup: CDR1 SGDLS, CDR2 YYNGEE. The DNA for the CDR3 is TGTGCCAGCAGCGTAGCCCGAGCATTCACCGGGACAGGGAAACGCAATGAGCAGTTCTTC. It yields the protein CASSVARAFTGTGKRNEQFF.

This chain joins TRBV7-2 and TRBJ1-1; TRBD1 is a possible D gene (6 bases). V gave up 6 bases and J gave up 6 bases, with 14 bases separating them. The CDR3 runs to 13 residues. Germline CDR1 reads SGHTA; CDR2 reads FQGNSA. The CDR3 loop reads CASRSQGRAEAFF. As DNA, the CDR3 is TGTGCCAGCAGGTCTCAGGGGAGGGCTGAAGCTTTCTTT.

CDR3 sequence: CASSPDRTQYF. The CDR3 DNA sequence: TGTGCCAGCAGTCCGGACAGGACGCAGTATTTT. The V gene is TRBV12-3 or TRBV12-4, the J gene TRBJ2-3; 7 bases map to TRBD1. With V trimmed by 5 bases and J by 9 bases, 2 bases remained unmatched. The CDR3 has 11 amino acids.

CDR3 coding DNA: TGTGCCAGCAGCGCGGGACAGGGGACGGGCTCTGGAAACACCATATATTTT. Translating it yields CASSAGQGTGSGNTIYF. This chain links TRBV7-9 with TRBJ1-3; TRBD1 matches at 10 bases. This CDR3 contains 17 residues. Germline CDR1 reads SEHNR; CDR2 reads FQNEAQ (reference sequence). V was clipped by 5 bases and J by 0 bases; unmatched bases: 7.

The chain links TRBV12-3 or TRBV12-4 to TRBJ2-3; no reliable D call. The V and J ends lost 4 bases and 6 bases respectively, with 8 bases between them. This CDR3 is 12 amino acids long. The CDR3 nucleotides read TGTGCCAGCAGTTCGTCCCCCGATACGCAGTATTTT. Protein sequence: CASSSSPDTQYF.

The chain uses TRBV28 and TRBJ2-1; D gene uncertain. Between the trimmed V and J ends, which lost 6 bases and 6 bases, there was a span of 9 bases. The germline V gene has CDR1 MDHEN and CDR2 SYDVKM. The CDR3 length is 12 residues. This CDR3 reads CASSSGVNEQFF. CDR3 nucleotide sequence: TGTGCCAGCAGCTCCGGAGTCAATGAGCAGTTCTTC.

The V gene is TRBV5-1, the J gene TRBJ1-1; 8 nucleotides line up with TRBD1. The CDR3 is made up of 16 amino acids. CDR1 and CDR2 (germline): SGHRS, YFSETQ. V dropped 2 bases and J dropped 0; count of bases not matched to a gene: 6. The CDR3 DNA is TGCGCCAGCAGCTTCGGCGGACAGGGACTGAACACTGAAGCTTTCTTT. It yields the protein CASSFGGQGLNTEAFF.

This sequence joins TRBV7-9 and TRBJ1-5; 7 bases match TRBD1. The germline V gene encodes CDR1 SEHNR and CDR2 FQNEAQ (reference sequence). This CDR3 comprises 14 residues. J gave up 3 bases and V 4 bases, and 3 bases lay outside the gene matches. The CDR3 sequence is CASSWDSHNQPQHF. For the CDR3, the DNA is TGTGCCAGCAGCTGGGACAGCCACAATCAGCCCCAGCATTTT.

The CDR3 loop is CAWSVDEFGGAYGYTF. The CDR3 DNA reads TGTGCCTGGAGTGTCGACGAATTCGGGGGGGCCTATGGCTACACCTTC. This chain uses TRBV30 with TRBJ1-2; D perhaps matches TRBD1 (6 bases). Deletions cut 0 bases from V and 4 bases from J, with 18 bases between. The germline V gene has CDR1 GTSNPN and CDR2 SVGIG (reference sequence). This CDR3 contains 16 residues.

The chain joins TRBV7-2 to TRBJ2-1; 12 nucleotides align to TRBD2. Germline CDR1 and CDR2: SGHTA and FQGNSA. The length of the CDR3 is 15 residues. After removal of 3 bases from V and 6 bases from J, the junction contained 3 bases not matched to a gene. CDR3 region: CASSFLAGGPNEQFF. For the CDR3, the DNA is TGTGCCAGCAGCTTCCTAGCGGGGGGGCCCAATGAGCAGTTCTTC. Full variable domain (outside the CDR3, taken from reference TRBV7-2 and TRBJ2-1): GAGVSQSPSNKVTEKGKDVELRCDPISGHTALYWYRQSLGQGLEFLIYFQGNSAPDKSGLPSDRFSAERTGGSVSTLTIQRTQQEDSAVYLCASSFLAGGPNEQFFGPGTRLTVL.

The chain has TRBV2 and TRBJ2-5, with 7 bases fitting TRBD1. The V gene's germline CDR1 is SNHLY and CDR2 FYNNEI. The CDR3 covers 15 residues. J gave up 0 bases and V 6 bases, and 7 bases lay outside the gene matches. The CDR3 region is CASRRQGLYQETQYF. The CDR3 DNA reads TGTGCCAGCAGAAGACAGGGCCTATACCAAGAGACCCAGTACTTC.

CDR3 protein: CASRKRGTSYEQYF. CDR3 coding DNA: TGTGCCAGCAGGAAAAGGGGAACCAGCTACGAGCAGTACTTC. The chain links TRBV6-5 to TRBJ2-7; maybe TRBD1 (5 bases). Germline V CDR1 and CDR2: MNHEY, SVGAGI. The CDR3 runs to 14 residues. V was clipped by 6 bases and J by 3 bases, with 15 bases between them.

The chain links TRBV23-1 to TRBJ2-3; TRBD2 agrees at 13 bases. TRBV23-1 is classed as an ORF, of uncertain function. The CDR3 loop spans 19 amino acids. V trimming: 6 bases; J trimming: 1 base; junction bases outside the gene matches: 13. CDR3 coding DNA: TGCGCCAGCAGGGAAAAGCGACTAGCGGGGGGCCAGGGCACAGATACGCAGTATTTT. The encoded protein is CASREKRLAGGQGTDTQYF.

The J gene is TRBJ2-7, the V gene TRBV7-2; TRBD1 is a possible D gene (6 bases). The length of the CDR3 is 14 residues. Germline CDR1 SGHTA, CDR2 FQGNSA. The ends were cut back, 5 bases at V and 2 bases at J, with 13 bases in the middle. CDR3 bases: TGTGCCAGCAGCAAGGAGAGACAGGCCTACGAGCAGTACTTC. Translation gives CASSKERQAYEQYF.

The genes are TRBV9 and TRBJ2-1; TRBD2 matches at 8 bases. The CDR3 length is 14 residues. Looked up from germline, CDR1 is SGDLS and CDR2 is YYNGEE. The CDR3 region has the DNA TGTGCGAGCGGGAAGCGGGAGCCTTACAATGAGCAGTTCTTC. Its translation: CASGKREPYNEQFF.

The gene calls are TRBV9 and TRBJ2-7; TRBD2 aligns across 13 bases. With 0 bases clipped from V and 0 bases from J, the junction kept 0 bases outside the gene matches. The CDR3 extends over 16 amino acids. CDR1 is SGDLS, CDR2 YYNGEE, per germline. The CDR3 DNA reads TGTGCCAGCAGCGTAGGGACTAGCGGGAGCTCCTACGAGCAGTACTTC. Its protein is CASSVGTSGSSYEQYF.

CDR3 protein: CASSFQGEYYNEQFF. CDR3 coding DNA: TGTGCCAGCAGTTTTCAGGGGGAATACTACAATGAGCAGTTCTTC. The chain is built from TRBV28 and TRBJ2-1; 7 bases line up with TRBD1. Germline V gene sequence: CDR1 MDHEN, CDR2 SYDVKM. V was pared by 3 bases and J by 3 bases, with 5 bases of the junction left unmatched. The CDR3 is 15 amino acids.

This chain joins TRBV5-1 and TRBJ2-5, with 8 nucleotides matching TRBD2. CDR1 is SGHRS and CDR2 is YFSETQ in the germline V gene. Germline trimming cut 3 bases from V and 2 bases from J; bases unmatched to any gene: 9. The CDR3 has 16 amino acids. CDR3 coding DNA: TGCGCCAGCAGCTCTCCCGACTTAGCGGGGCAAGAGACCCAGTACTTC. Translation gives CASSSPDLAGQETQYF.

V and J are TRBV29-1 and TRBJ2-5; tentative D call: TRBD2 (5 bases). Trimming shortened V by 8 bases and J by 4 bases, and 20 bases separated the two germline ends. This CDR3 spans 14 amino acids. CDR1 and CDR2 from the germline V gene are SQVTM and ANQGSEA. CDR3 region: CSCETIDGGETQYF. CDR3 DNA sequence: TGCAGCTGTGAAACCATAGACGGAGGAGAGACCCAGTACTTC.

The V call is TRBV7-2, the J call TRBJ1-4, with TRBD1 matching 12 bases. The length of the CDR3 is 16 residues. The junction had 5 bases not matched to a gene; V was cut back by 2 bases and J by 7 bases. Germline-derived CDR1 and CDR2 are SGHTA and FQGNSA. DNA of the CDR3: TGTGCCAGCAGCTTACCGGGACAGGGGGCGACTGAAAAACTGTTTTTT. It yields the protein CASSLPGQGATEKLFF. The whole variable domain, remainder taken from reference TRBV7-2 and TRBJ1-4, is GAGVSQSPSNKVTEKGKDVELRCDPISGHTALYWYRQSLGQGLEFLIYFQGNSAPDKSGLPSDRFSAERTGGSVSTLTIQRTQQEDSAVYLCASSLPGQGATEKLFFGSGTQLSVL.

The chain combines TRBV7-9 with TRBJ2-1; tentative D call: TRBD1 (6 bases). Between the trimmed V and J ends, which lost 6 bases and 4 bases, there was a span of 13 bases. Germline V gives CDR1 SEHNR, CDR2 FQNEAQ (reference sequence). The CDR3 extends over 14 amino acids. The CDR3, as DNA: TGTGCCAGCAGTCCTGCTGGACAGTACAATGAGCAGTTCTTC. It is translated as CASSPAGQYNEQFF.

The V and J genes are TRBV30 and TRBJ1-5; 7 bases align to TRBD1. The CDR3 spans 14 residues. In germline, CDR1 is GTSNPN, CDR2 SVGIG (reference sequence). The V gene end was trimmed by 3 bases and the J gene end by 1 base; junction bases not matched to a gene: 3. The CDR3 loop reads CAWSPGQSNQPQHF. CDR3 sequence (DNA): TGTGCCTGGAGCCCGGGACAGAGCAATCAGCCCCAGCATTTT.